This T cell receptor beta chain was recovered during a study of T cell responses to AZD1222 COVID-19 vaccine. The CDR3 loop spans 13 amino acids. V was shortened by 4 bases and J by 1 base, with 7 bases between the two germline ends. TCRdb keeps only in-frame clones here, not all; method: immunoSEQ multiplex PCR. The sample holds 90,000 to 100,000 clones, 65% to 85% seen once. V gene TRBV12-3 or TRBV12-4 combines with J gene TRBJ1-1; D gene unclear. This TCR came from an adult who received the AZD1222 COVID-19 vaccine. Here the sequenced sample was peripheral blood, taken 28 days after the second AZD1222 dose. CDR3 in DNA: TGTGCCAGCAGTTCGGGCTCGAACACTGAAGCTTTCTTT. Its protein is CASSSGSNTEAFF.